Described below is a single T cell receptor beta chain sequence and its context. Its target is not known. Profiling relied on immunoSEQ multiplex PCR, and the TCRdb table lists in-frame clones only, not all of them. The data hold tens of thousands of clones, with 82% observed a single time. These data originate in a study of OX40 agonist ivuxolimab in advanced cancers. Study-level background: The dose-escalation group included hepatocellular carcinoma, melanoma, renal cell carcinoma and head and neck cancer.

The CDR3 has 14 residues. Germline CDR1 and CDR2: SNHLY and FYNNEI. V dropped 6 bases and J dropped 4; count of bases not matched to a gene: 3. Points from the study as a whole: CD8+ T cells showed, on average, more clonal expansion than CD4+ cells. Not determined was the antigen specificity of the expanded peripheral T cells.

The chain employs TRBV2 and TRBJ2-1, with 10 positions matching TRBD2. The clonotype was recovered from an adult with an advanced solid tumor such as melanoma, head and neck, liver or kidney cancer. The source was CD4+ or CD8+ T cells sorted from blood, collected in a trial of the OX40 agonist ivuxolimab. The CDR3 DNA reads TGTGCCAGCAGGCTAGCGGGAGAGTACAATGAGCAGTTCTTC. Encoded protein: CASRLAGEYNEQFF.